What follows describes a single T cell receptor beta chain. The target antigen is unknown. The entry originates in a study of cytomegalovirus exposure and HLA in healthy donors. Germline CDR1 reads MNHNS; CDR2 reads SASEGT. After removal of 3 bases from V and 3 bases from J, the junction contained 8 bases not matched to a gene. The CDR3 covers 15 residues. TCRdb's table, derived via immunoSEQ multiplex PCR, lists solely in-frame clones and lacks some. The table shows around 180,000 clones, with about 83% occurring only once. Study-level results: There were 150 to 200 TCR beta chains listed as cytomegalovirus-associated. Among the CMV-associated chains, a few were confirmed in vitro as specific for CMV antigens.

The receptor's source is a woman in her late teens or twenties in good health and CMV-seronegative. The genes are TRBV6-1 and TRBJ2-7; the match to TRBD1 covers 7 bases. The specimen sequenced was PBMCs. The CDR3 reads CASSEPTNRGYEQYF. The CDR3 DNA reads as TGTGCCAGCAGTGAGCCCACAAACAGGGGCTACGAGCAGTACTTC.